This T cell receptor (beta chain) was captured by sequencing in a study of Ad26.COV2.S vaccination and SARS-CoV-2 variants. Regarding the study as a whole: An underestimation of total T cell responses may have resulted from the TCR breadth and depth analyses.

V was clipped by 2 bases and J by 4 bases, with 27 bases between them. Germline CDR1 is MGHRA and CDR2 is YSYEKL. The CDR3 extends over 20 amino acids. TCRdb's table, derived via immunoSEQ multiplex PCR, lists solely in-frame clones and lacks some. The sample has a few hundred thousand clones, about 83% seen once; the top ten hold approximately 7.8%. Described treatment: 15 to 20 received Ad26.COV2.S at low or high dose, single or two shots; about 5 received placebo; per-sample allocation not given. Specimen acquisition occurred on day 63 following the initial vaccine or placebo injection. What was given as vaccine was an Ad26 vector encoding Wuhan-strain SARS-CoV-2 spike. This clone has only one observation. What it binds is not known.

This material consisted of peripheral blood, taken in a trial of Ad26.COV2.S vaccine versus placebo. This clonotype was sampled from a person aged 18-60 years who received the Ad26.COV2.S COVID-19 vaccine or a placebo. J is TRBJ1-3 and V is TRBV4-1; perhaps TRBD1 as D (6 bases). Here the CDR3 reads CASSQLGLNPRARGGNTIYF. As DNA, the CDR3 is TGCGCCAGCAGCCAATTGGGCCTGAACCCCCGGGCCAGGGGAGGAAACACCATATATTTT.